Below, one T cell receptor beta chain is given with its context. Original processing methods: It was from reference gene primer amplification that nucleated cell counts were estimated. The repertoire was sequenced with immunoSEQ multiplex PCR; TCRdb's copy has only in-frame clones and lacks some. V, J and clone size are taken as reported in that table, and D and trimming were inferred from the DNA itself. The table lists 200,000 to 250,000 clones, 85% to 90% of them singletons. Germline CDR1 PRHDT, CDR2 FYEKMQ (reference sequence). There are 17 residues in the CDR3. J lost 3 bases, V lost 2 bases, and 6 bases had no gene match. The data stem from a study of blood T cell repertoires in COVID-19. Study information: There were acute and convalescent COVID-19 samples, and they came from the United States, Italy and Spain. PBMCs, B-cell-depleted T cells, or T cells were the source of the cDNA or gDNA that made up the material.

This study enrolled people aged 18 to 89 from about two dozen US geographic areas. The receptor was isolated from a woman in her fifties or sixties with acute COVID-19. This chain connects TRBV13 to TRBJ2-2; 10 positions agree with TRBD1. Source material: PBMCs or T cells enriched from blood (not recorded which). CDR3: CASSLRTGGADTGELFF. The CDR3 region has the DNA TGTGCCAGCAGCTTACGGACAGGGGGAGCGGACACCGGGGAGCTGTTTTTT.